This T cell receptor (beta chain) is from a study of CD8 T cells in Susac syndrome. CDR1 is MNHEY, CDR2 SVGAGI, per germline. Trimming stripped 2 bases from V and 5 bases from J, with 9 bases between. The CDR3 consists of 13 residues. RNA was extracted with the RNeasy kit, and a quantity of about 0.45 to 1 ug was reverse transcribed using random hexamers. A single record per CDR3 protein comes from TCRdb applying MiXCR to the immunoSEQ multiplex PCR reads. The sample holds some 250,000 distinct CDR3 sequences, 90% to 97% seen once. The sample taken for sequencing was CD4+ T cells from PBMCs. The chain has TRBV6-5 and TRBJ2-5, with D tentatively TRBD1 (5 bases). This receptor was identified in a human donor with Susac syndrome. CDR3 sequence (DNA): TGTGCCAGCAGTTACGAACCAGGGGAGACCCAGTACTTC. It yields the protein CASSYEPGETQYF.